The following is a TCR beta chain sequence with its context. The CDR3 runs 18 residues. Germline CDR1 KGHDR, CDR2 SFDVKD. The V gene end was trimmed by 2 bases and the J gene end by 5 bases; junction bases not matched to a gene: 14. This specimen comes from a study of blood T cell repertoires in COVID-19. Original data processing: Amplification with reference gene primers provided the estimates of nucleated cell counts. Assay used: immunoSEQ multiplex PCR; TCRdb lists only in-frame clones, some missing. V, J and clone size derive from that table, while D and trimming were established from the DNA sequence. Seen here are roughly 250,000 clones, about 88% observed once, and the top ten hold approximately 1.6%.

The chain is built from TRBV24-1 and TRBJ1-5; the match to TRBD1 covers 7 bases. The sequenced sample was PBMCs or T cells enriched from blood (not recorded which). The TCR originated in a woman aged 50 to 60 who had recovered from COVID-19. Here the CDR3 reads CATSDWPGTENFDQPQHF. CDR3 in DNA: TGTGCCACCAGTGATTGGCCCGGGACAGAAAACTTCGATCAGCCCCAGCATTTT.